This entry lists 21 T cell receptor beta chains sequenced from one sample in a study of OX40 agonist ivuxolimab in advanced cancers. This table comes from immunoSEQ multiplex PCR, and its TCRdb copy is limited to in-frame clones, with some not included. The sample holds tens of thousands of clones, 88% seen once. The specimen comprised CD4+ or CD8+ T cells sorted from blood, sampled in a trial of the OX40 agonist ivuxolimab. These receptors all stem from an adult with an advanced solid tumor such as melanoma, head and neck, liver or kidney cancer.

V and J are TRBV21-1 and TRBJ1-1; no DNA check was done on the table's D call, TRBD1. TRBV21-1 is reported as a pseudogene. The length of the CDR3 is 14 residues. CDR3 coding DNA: TGTGCCAGCAGCCAAAACGCAGGGGCCACTGAAGCTTTCTTT. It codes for CASSQNAGATEAFF.

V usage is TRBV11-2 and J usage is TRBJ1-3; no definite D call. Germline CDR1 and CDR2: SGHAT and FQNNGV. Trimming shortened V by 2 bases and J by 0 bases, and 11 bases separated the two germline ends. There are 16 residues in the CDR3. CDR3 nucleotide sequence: TGTGCCAGCAGCTTAAACACCGTCCGCTCTGGAAACACCATATATTTT. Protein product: CASSLNTVRSGNTIYF.

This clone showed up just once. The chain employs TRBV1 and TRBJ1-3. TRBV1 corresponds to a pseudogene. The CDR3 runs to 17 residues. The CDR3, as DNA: TGCACCAGCAGCCCTTCCGTATACGTGAGCTCTGGAAACACCATATATTTT. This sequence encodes CTSSPSVYVSSGNTIYF.

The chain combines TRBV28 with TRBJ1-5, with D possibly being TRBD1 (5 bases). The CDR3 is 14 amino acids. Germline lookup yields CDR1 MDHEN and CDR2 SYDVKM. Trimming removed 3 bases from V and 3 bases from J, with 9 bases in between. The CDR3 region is CASSLTAANQPQHF. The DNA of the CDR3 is TGTGCCAGCAGTTTGACAGCGGCCAATCAGCCCCAGCATTTT.

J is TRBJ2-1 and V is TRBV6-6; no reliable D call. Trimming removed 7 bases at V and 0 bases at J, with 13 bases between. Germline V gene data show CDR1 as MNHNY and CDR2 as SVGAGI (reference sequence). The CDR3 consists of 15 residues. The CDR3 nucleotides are TGTGCCAGCACCGCCCAGCAGAACTCCTACAATGAGCAGTTCTTC. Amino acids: CASTAQQNSYNEQFF.

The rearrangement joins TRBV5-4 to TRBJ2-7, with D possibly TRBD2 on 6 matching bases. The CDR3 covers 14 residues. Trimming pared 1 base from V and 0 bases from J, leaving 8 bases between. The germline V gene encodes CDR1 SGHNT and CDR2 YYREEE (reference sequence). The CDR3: CASSLRDSSYEQYF. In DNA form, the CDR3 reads TGTGCCAGCAGCTTGCGGGACTCCTCCTACGAGCAGTACTTC.

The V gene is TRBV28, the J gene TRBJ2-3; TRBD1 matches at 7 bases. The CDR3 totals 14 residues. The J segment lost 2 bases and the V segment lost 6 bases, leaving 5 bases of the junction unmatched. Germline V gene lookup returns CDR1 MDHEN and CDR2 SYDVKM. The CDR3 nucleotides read TGTGCCAGCAGCCGGGACAGCTTCACAGATACGCAGTATTTT. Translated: CASSRDSFTDTQYF.

For the CDR3, the DNA is TGTGCCAGCTCAGGGCATCCGAACGATGAAAAACTGTTTTTT. Protein: CASSGHPNDEKLFF. This rearrangement joins TRBV28 to TRBJ1-4; D might be TRBD1 (5 bases). The V and J ends lost 8 bases and 6 bases respectively, with 16 bases between them. CDR3 size: 14 residues. The germline V gene encodes CDR1 MDHEN and CDR2 SYDVKM.

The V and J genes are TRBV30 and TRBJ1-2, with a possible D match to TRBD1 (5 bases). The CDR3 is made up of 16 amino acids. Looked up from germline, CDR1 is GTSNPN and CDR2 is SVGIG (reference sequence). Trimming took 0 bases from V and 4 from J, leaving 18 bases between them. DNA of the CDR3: TGTGCCTGGAGTGTTTTAAGATCCGGGGGACCCTATGGCTACACCTTC. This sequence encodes CAWSVLRSGGPYGYTF.

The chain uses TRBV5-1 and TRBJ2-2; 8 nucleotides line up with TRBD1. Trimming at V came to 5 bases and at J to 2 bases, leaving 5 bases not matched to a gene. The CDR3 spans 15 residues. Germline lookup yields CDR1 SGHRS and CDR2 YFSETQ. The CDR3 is CASRSTGANTGELFF. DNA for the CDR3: TGCGCCAGCAGGTCGACAGGGGCTAACACCGGGGAGCTGTTTTTT. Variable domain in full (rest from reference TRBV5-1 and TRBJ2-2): KAGVTQTPRYLIKTRGQQVTLSCSPISGHRSVSWYQQTPGQGLQFLFEYFSETQRNKGNFPGRFSGRQFSNSRSEMNVSTLELGDSALYLCASRSTGANTGELFFGEGSRLTVL.

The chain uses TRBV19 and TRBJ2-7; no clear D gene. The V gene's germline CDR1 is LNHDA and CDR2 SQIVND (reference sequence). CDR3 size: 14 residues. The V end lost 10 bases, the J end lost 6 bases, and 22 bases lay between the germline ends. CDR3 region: CAIPWAARSCEQYF. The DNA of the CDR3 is TGTGCCATCCCGTGGGCCGCGAGGAGCTGCGAGCAGTACTTC.

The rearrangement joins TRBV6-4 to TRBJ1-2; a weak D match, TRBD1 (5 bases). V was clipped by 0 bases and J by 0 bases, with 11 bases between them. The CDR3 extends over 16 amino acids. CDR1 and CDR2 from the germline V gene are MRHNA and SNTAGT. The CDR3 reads CASSDSAGTTNYGYTF. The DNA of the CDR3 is TGTGCCAGCAGTGACTCGGCGGGGACTACTAACTATGGCTACACCTTC.

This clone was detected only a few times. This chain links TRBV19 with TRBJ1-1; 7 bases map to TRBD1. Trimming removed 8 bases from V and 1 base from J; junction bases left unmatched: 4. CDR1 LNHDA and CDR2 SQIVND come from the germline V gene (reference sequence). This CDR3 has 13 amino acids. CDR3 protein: CASGRDRNTEAFF. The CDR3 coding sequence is TGTGCCAGTGGCCGGGACAGGAACACTGAAGCTTTCTTT.

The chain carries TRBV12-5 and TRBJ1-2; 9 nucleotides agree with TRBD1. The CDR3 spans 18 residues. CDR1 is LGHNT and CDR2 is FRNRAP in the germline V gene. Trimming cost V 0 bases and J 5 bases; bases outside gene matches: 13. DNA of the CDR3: TGTGCTAGTGGTTTGGTACGCGGAGGGACAGGGCAGACGTATGGCTACACCTTC. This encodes CASGLVRGGTGQTYGYTF.

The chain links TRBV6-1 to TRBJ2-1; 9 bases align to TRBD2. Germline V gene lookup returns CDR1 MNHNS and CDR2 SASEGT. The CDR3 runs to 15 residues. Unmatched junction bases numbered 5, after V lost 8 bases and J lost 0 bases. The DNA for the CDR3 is TGTGCCAGCGAGAGTAGCGGGAGCTCCTACAATGAGCAGTTCTTC. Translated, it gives CASESSGSSYNEQFF.

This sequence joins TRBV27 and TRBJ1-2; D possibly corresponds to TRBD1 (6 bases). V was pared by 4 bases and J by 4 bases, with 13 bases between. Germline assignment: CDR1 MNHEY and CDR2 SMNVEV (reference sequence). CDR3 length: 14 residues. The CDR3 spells CASSYGGAGYGYTF. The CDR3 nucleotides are TGTGCCAGCAGTTACGGGGGGGCCGGCTATGGCTACACCTTC.

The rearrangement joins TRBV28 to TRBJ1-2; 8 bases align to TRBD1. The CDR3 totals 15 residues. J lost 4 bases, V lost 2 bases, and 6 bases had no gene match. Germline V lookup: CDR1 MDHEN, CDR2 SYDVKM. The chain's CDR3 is CASSLGTGDFYGYTF. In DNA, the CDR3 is TGTGCCAGCAGTTTAGGGACAGGCGATTTCTATGGCTACACCTTC.

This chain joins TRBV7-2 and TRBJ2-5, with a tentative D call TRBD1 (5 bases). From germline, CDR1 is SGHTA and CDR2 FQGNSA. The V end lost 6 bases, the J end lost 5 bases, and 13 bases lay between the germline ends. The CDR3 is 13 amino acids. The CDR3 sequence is CASRPTGIETQYF. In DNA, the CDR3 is TGTGCCAGCAGACCCACAGGAATCGAGACCCAGTACTTC.

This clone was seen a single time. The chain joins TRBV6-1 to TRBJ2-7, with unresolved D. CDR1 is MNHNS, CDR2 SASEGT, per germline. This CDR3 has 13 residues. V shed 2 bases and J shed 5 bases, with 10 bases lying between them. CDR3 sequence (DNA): TGTGCCAGCAGTGAAAGTTTTTGGAACGAGCAGTACTTC. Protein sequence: CASSESFWNEQYF.

CDR3 region: CASSSNGGAYTEAFF. Here the CDR3 DNA reads TGCGCCAGCAGCTCGAACGGGGGCGCTTACACTGAAGCTTTCTTT. The chain recombines TRBV5-1 with TRBJ1-1; a possible D gene is TRBD1 (6 bases). Germline CDR1 SGHRS, CDR2 YFSETQ. CDR3 length: 15 amino acids. Trimming took 3 bases from V and 3 from J, leaving 15 bases between them.

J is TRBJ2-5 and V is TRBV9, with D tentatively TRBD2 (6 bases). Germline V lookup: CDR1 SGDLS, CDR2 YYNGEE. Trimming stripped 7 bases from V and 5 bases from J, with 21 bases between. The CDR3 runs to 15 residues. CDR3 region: CASGRGRGVVETQYF. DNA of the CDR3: TGTGCCAGCGGTCGGGGGAGAGGGGTGGTGGAGACCCAGTACTTC.